This T cell receptor beta chain was captured in a study of PD-L1 blockade in urothelial cancer. The wider study: Patients went on atezolizumab in 2014, receiving 1,200 mg intravenously every 3 weeks. The analyses of blood took place 3 weeks (second dose) and 6 weeks after treatment start. From 0 to 3 prior chemotherapy regimens had been given to the patients.

Whole-study results and caveats: Those with durable benefit had larger increases in tumor-associated blood clones at 3 weeks.

The sample's time point: peripheral blood 6 weeks after treatment start. Points on this clone: Its antigen is not known.

TCRdb's copy holds only in-frame clones and misses some; the assay was immunoSEQ multiplex PCR. The sample lists 100,000 to 150,000 clones; approximately 85% were seen once. V gave up 0 bases and J gave up 7 bases, with 11 bases separating them. Germline V CDR1 and CDR2: SGHRS, YFSETQ. The CDR3 is 15 residues long. The source is a man aged 50 or older with urothelial cancer. The chain recombines TRBV5-1 with TRBJ1-6; tentative D call: TRBD1 (6 bases). Specimen: PBMCs, collected around atezolizumab (anti-PD-L1) treatment. CDR3 nucleotides: TGCGCCAGCAGCTTGGCTGGGCAGGGGAATTCACCCCTCCACTTT. Residues: CASSLAGQGNSPLHF.